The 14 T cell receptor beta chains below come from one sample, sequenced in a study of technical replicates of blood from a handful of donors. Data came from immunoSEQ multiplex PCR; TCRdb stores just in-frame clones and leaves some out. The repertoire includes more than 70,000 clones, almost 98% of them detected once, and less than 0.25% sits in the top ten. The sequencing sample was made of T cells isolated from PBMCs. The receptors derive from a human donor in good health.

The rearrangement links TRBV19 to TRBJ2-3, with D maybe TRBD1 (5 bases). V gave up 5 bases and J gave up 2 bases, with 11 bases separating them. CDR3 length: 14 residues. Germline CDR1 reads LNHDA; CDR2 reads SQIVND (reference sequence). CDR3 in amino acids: CASSEAGHTDTQYF. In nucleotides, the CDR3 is TGTGCCAGTAGTGAAGCAGGGCACACAGATACGCAGTATTTT.

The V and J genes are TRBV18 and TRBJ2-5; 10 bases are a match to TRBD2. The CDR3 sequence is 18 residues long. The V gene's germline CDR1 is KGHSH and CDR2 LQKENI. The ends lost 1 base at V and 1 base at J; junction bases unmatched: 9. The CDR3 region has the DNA TGTGCCAGCTCACCACTTAGTAATAGCGGGAGGCTCCAAGAGACCCAGTACTTC. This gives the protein CASSPLSNSGRLQETQYF.

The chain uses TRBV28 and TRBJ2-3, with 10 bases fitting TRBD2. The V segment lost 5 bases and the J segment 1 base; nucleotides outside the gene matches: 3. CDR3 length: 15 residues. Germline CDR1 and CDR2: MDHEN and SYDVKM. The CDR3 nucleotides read TGTGCCAGCAGTCAGCTAGCGGGAGGCACAGATACGCAGTATTTT. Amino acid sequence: CASSQLAGGTDTQYF. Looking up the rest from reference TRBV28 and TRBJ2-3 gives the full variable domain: DVKVTQSSRYLVKRTGEKVFLECVQDMDHENMFWYRQDPGLGLRLIYFSYDVKMKEKGDIPEGYSVSREKKERFSLILESASTNQTSMYLCASSQLAGGTDTQYFGPGTRLTVL.

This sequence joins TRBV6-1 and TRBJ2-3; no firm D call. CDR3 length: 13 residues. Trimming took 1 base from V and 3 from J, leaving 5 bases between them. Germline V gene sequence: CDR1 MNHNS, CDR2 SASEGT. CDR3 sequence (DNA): TGTGCCAGCAGTGAAGGGCAGACAGATACGCAGTATTTT. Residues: CASSEGQTDTQYF.

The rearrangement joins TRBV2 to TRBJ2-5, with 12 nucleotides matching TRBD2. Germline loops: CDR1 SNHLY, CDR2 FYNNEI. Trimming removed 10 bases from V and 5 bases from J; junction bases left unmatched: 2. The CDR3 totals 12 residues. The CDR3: CATGTSGETQYF. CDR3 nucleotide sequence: TGTGCCACAGGGACTAGCGGGGAGACCCAGTACTTC.

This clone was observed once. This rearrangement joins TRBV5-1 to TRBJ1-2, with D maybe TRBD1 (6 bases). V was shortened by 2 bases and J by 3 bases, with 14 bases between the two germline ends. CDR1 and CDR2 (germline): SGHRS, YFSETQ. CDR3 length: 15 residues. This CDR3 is CASSLRGGSDYGYTF. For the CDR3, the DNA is TGCGCCAGCAGCTTAAGGGGGGGCAGTGACTATGGCTACACCTTC. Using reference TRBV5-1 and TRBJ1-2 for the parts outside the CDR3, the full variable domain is KAGVTQTPRYLIKTRGQQVTLSCSPISGHRSVSWYQQTPGQGLQFLFEYFSETQRNKGNFPGRFSGRQFSNSRSEMNVSTLELGDSALYLCASSLRGGSDYGYTFGSGTRLTVV.

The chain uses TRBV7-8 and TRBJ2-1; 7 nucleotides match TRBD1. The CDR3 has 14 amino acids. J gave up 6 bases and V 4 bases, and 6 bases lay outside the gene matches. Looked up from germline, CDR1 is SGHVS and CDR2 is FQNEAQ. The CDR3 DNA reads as TGTGCCAGCAGCTCCCGACAGGGCGGCAATGAGCAGTTCTTC. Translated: CASSSRQGGNEQFF.

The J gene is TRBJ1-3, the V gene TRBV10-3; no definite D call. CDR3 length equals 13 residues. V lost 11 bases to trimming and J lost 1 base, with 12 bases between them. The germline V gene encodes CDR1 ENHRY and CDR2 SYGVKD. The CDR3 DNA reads TGTGCCCTCGCCGAGGCGTCTGGAAACACCATATATTTT. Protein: CALAEASGNTIYF.

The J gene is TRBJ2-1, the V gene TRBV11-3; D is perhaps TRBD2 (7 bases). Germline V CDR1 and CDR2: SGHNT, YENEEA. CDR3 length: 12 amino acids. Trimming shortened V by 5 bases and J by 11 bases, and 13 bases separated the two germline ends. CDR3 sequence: CASSPRGAQQFF. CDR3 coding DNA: TGTGCCAGCAGCCCACGGGGGGCGCAGCAGTTCTTC.

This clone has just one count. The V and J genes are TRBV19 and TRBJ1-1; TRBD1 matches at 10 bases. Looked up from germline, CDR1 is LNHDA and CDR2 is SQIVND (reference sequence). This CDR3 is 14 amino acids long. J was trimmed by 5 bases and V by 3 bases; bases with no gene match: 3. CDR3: CASSMDRGNTEAFF. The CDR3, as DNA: TGTGCCAGTAGTATGGACAGGGGGAATACTGAAGCTTTCTTT.

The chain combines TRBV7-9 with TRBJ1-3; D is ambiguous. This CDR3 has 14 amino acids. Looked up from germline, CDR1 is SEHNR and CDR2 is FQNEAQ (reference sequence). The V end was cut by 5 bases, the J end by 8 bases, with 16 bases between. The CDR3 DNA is TGTGCCAGCAGCCGCGGCGAGGGTGTAGACACCATATATTTT. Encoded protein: CASSRGEGVDTIYF.

In DNA, the CDR3 is TGTGCCAGCAGCCAGGTACAGGGCAGGGGAGCTTTCTTT. Encoded protein: CASSQVQGRGAFF. The J gene is TRBJ1-1, the V gene TRBV14, with D possibly TRBD1 on 6 matching bases. Looked up from germline, CDR1 is SGHDN and CDR2 is FVKESK. Trimming took off 3 bases at V and 10 bases at J, with 15 bases between the two ends. CDR3 length equals 13 residues. The whole variable domain, remainder taken from reference TRBV14 and TRBJ1-1, is EAGVTQFPSHSVIEKGQTVTLRCDPISGHDNLYWYRRVMGKEIKFLLHFVKESKQDESGMPNNRFLAERTGGTYSTLKVQPAELEDSGVYFCASSQVQGRGAFFGQGTRLTVV.

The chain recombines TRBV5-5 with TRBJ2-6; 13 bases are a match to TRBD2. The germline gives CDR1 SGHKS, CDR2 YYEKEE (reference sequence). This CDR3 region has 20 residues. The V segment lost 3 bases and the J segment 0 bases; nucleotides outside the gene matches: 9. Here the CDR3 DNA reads TGTGCCAGCAGCTACACTAGCGGGAGGGGAATAAGCTCTGGGGCCAACGTCCTGACTTTC. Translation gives CASSYTSGRGISSGANVLTF.

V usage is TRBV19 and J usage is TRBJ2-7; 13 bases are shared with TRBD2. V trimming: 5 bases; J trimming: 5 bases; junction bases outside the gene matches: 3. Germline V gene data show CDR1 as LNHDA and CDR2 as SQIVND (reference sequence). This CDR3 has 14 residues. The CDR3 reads CASSFGTSGDEQYF. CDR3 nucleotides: TGTGCCAGTAGTTTCGGGACTAGCGGGGACGAGCAGTACTTC.